This TCR beta chain was captured by sequencing in a study of blood T cells in healthy people across ages. A J-beta primer mix and a sample-barcoded 5' primer were used in a second PCR of about 6 to 12 cycles. TCRdb redid the calling of the 5' RACE reads with MiXCR, one entry per CDR3 protein. Seen here are over a million distinct CDR3 sequences, around 59% observed once, and the top ten hold 6.5% to 8.5%. The sample, approximately 10 milliliters of peripheral blood, was drawn from each donor. The specimen sequenced was blood. The clonotype comes from a man aged 18 to 35 in good health.

The CDR3 DNA reads TGTGCCAGCAGCCAAGAATCAAGCGGGAGGCCCGATGGAGAGCAGTACTTC. Its protein is CASSQESSGRPDGEQYF. The chain couples TRBV3-1 to TRBJ2-7; 9 nucleotides align to TRBD2. With 0 bases clipped from V and 7 bases from J, the junction kept 13 bases outside the gene matches. The CDR3 contains 17 residues. Germline V lookup: CDR1 LGHDT, CDR2 YNNKEL (reference sequence).